The next 22 T cell receptor beta chains were all read from a single sample in a study of blood T cell repertoires in COVID-19. This table comes from immunoSEQ multiplex PCR, and its TCRdb copy is limited to in-frame clones, with some not included. The sample lists 150,000 to 200,000 clones, approximately 85% occurring once. Sequencing used peripheral blood. These receptor sequences come from a woman between 55 and 75 years old with acute or convalescent COVID-19.

This chain's CDR3 is CASSHRDRRADNEQFF. The CDR3 DNA sequence: TGTGCCAGCAGCCATCGGGACAGGCGAGCGGACAATGAGCAGTTCTTC. The chain recombines TRBV3-1 (or the pseudogene TRBV3-2) with TRBJ2-1, with 8 positions matching TRBD1. This CDR3 has 16 amino acids. V dropped 3 bases and J dropped 5; count of bases not matched to a gene: 9. Per germline, CDR1 LGHDT and CDR2 YNNKEL (reference sequence).

J is TRBJ2-3 and V is TRBV15; tentative D call: TRBD1 (6 bases). V dropped 1 base and J dropped 1 base, with 9 bases sitting between them. From germline, CDR1 is LNHNV and CDR2 YYDKDF (reference sequence). This CDR3 has 15 amino acids. CDR3 sequence reads: CATSRAPGGTDTQYF. The CDR3, as DNA: TGTGCCACCAGCAGAGCGCCAGGGGGCACAGATACGCAGTATTTT. The full variable domain, in which reference TRBV15 and TRBJ2-3 provide the parts outside the CDR3, is DAMVIQNPRYQVTQFGKPVTLSCSQTLNHNVMYWYQQKSSQAPKLLFHYYDKDFNNEADTPDNFQSRRPNTSFCFLDIRSPGLGDTAMYLCATSRAPGGTDTQYFGPGTRLTVL.

The V and J genes are TRBV15 and TRBJ1-1; the D is unclear. This CDR3 has 13 residues. The V and J ends lost 3 bases and 0 bases respectively, with 5 bases between them. The germline V gene encodes CDR1 LNHNV and CDR2 YYDKDF (reference sequence). The CDR3 DNA is TGTGCCACCAGCAGCGGGATGAACACTGAAGCTTTCTTT. Amino acids: CATSSGMNTEAFF.

The chain links TRBV19 to TRBJ1-2, with a possible D match to TRBD1 (6 bases). The ends were cut back, 3 bases at V and 12 bases at J, with 17 bases in the middle. CDR1 is LNHDA and CDR2 is SQIVND in the germline V gene (reference sequence). This CDR3 spans 13 amino acids. The CDR3 DNA follows: TGTGCCAGTAGTATCACCTATCGACAGGAACACACCTTC. It translates to CASSITYRQEHTF.

V and J are TRBV10-2 and TRBJ2-5, with 14 bases fitting TRBD2. This CDR3 is built from 15 residues. Germline CDR1 and CDR2: WSHSY and SAAADI. V dropped 10 bases and J dropped 4; count of bases not matched to a gene: 8. The CDR3, as DNA: TGCGCCACCACCGGGACTAGCGGGAGCGGAGAGACCCAGTACTTC. Protein sequence: CATTGTSGSGETQYF.

This rearrangement joins TRBV10-3 to TRBJ1-5, with D hard to call. Trimming took off 6 bases at V and 1 base at J, with 7 bases between the two ends. The CDR3 is 13 amino acids. The germline V gene encodes CDR1 ENHRY and CDR2 SYGVKD. As DNA, the CDR3 is TGTGCCATCAGGGCGGCCAGCAATCAGCCCCAGCATTTT. It codes for CAIRAASNQPQHF.

This clone was observed a handful of times. This specimen includes other DNA sequences encoding the same CDR3. The rearrangement joins TRBV5-1 to TRBJ1-6; TRBD1 agrees at 10 bases. After removal of 4 bases from V and 10 bases from J, the junction contained 5 bases not matched to a gene. Germline V gives CDR1 SGHRS, CDR2 YFSETQ. CDR3 length: 14 amino acids. Written as DNA, the CDR3 is TGCGCCAGCAGCCTCGGGACAGGGGACTCACCCCTCCACTTT. Amino acid sequence: CASSLGTGDSPLHF.

V gene TRBV19 combines with J gene TRBJ1-2, with TRBD1 matching 11 bases. J was trimmed by 7 bases and V by 7 bases; bases with no gene match: 5. The CDR3 has 13 residues. Germline CDR1 LNHDA, CDR2 SQIVND (reference sequence). The CDR3 DNA sequence: TGTGCCAGTACCCCGGACAGGGGGCTTGGCTACACCTTC. Its protein product is CASTPDRGLGYTF. The variable domain in full, with the rest retrieved from reference TRBV19 and TRBJ1-2, is DGGITQSPKYLFRKEGQNVTLSCEQNLNHDAMYWYRQDPGQGLRLIYYSQIVNDFQKGDIAEGYSVSREKKESFPLTVTSAQKNPTAFYLCASTPDRGLGYTFGSGTRLTVV.

The J gene is TRBJ2-5, the V gene TRBV6-5, with D perhaps TRBD1 (6 bases). V gave up 8 bases and J gave up 1 base, with 8 bases separating them. Germline CDR1 reads MNHEY; CDR2 reads SVGAGI. The CDR3 has 12 residues. In nucleotides, the CDR3 is TGTGCCAGCGGGGACACCCAAGAGACCCAGTACTTC. Translating gives CASGDTQETQYF.

The chain couples TRBV7-9 to TRBJ1-5, with D maybe TRBD1 (6 bases). In germline, CDR1 is SEHNR, CDR2 FQNEAQ (reference sequence). V gave up 0 bases and J gave up 2 bases, with 14 bases separating them. The CDR3 length is 17 residues. CDR3 residues: CASSLARGGNGNQPQHF. The CDR3 region has the DNA TGTGCCAGCAGCTTAGCGCGGGGGGGCAACGGCAATCAGCCCCAGCATTTT.

The chain uses TRBV19 and TRBJ1-1, with D maybe TRBD1 (6 bases). The CDR3 totals 14 residues. V was cut by 2 bases and J by 5 bases, with 12 bases left in between. The germline V gene has CDR1 LNHDA and CDR2 SQIVND (reference sequence). CDR3 DNA sequence: TGTGCCAGTAGTATAACAACAGGGCAAACTGAAGCTTTCTTT. It codes for CASSITTGQTEAFF.

The CDR3 coding sequence is TGTGCCACCGTGACCAGGGGTCCATCAAATGAGCAGTTCTTC. Translating it yields CATVTRGPSNEQFF. This chain links TRBV6-5 with TRBJ2-1; the D gene is possibly TRBD1 (6 bases). Trimming stripped 10 bases from V and 7 bases from J, with 20 bases between. The CDR3 is 14 amino acids. Germline V gives CDR1 MNHEY, CDR2 SVGAGI.

The chain joins TRBV6-2 or TRBV6-3 to TRBJ2-3; 7 nucleotides agree with TRBD2. The CDR3 covers 14 residues. Germline trimming cut 4 bases from V and 3 bases from J; bases unmatched to any gene: 4. Germline values: CDR1 MNHEY, CDR2 SVGEGT. CDR3 sequence reads: CASSSREGTDTQYF. The CDR3 region has the DNA TGTGCCAGCAGTTCCAGGGAGGGTACAGATACGCAGTATTTT.

This chain joins TRBV4-1 and TRBJ2-2; 7 bases line up with TRBD1. In germline, CDR1 is MGHRA, CDR2 YSYEKL. The V gene end was trimmed by 0 bases and the J gene end by 0 bases; junction bases not matched to a gene: 7. This CDR3 region has 18 residues. The CDR3 loop is CASSQEGRGGANTGELFF. In nucleotides, the CDR3 is TGCGCCAGCAGCCAAGAAGGGCGAGGGGGCGCGAACACCGGGGAGCTGTTTTTT.

The V gene is TRBV28, the J gene TRBJ2-7; D might be TRBD2 (5 bases). From germline, CDR1 is MDHEN and CDR2 SYDVKM. V lost 5 bases and J 1 base, leaving 12 bases between the germline ends. There are 14 residues in the CDR3. Written as DNA, the CDR3 is TGTGCCAGCAGTCCACCGGGATTGTCCTACGAGCAGTACGTC. This encodes CASSPPGLSYEQYV.

The rearrangement uses TRBV5-1 and TRBJ1-3; D may be TRBD1 (5 bases). CDR1 is SGHRS and CDR2 is YFSETQ in the germline V gene. The CDR3 has 15 amino acids. V lost 2 bases and J lost 2, with 11 bases in between. This chain's CDR3 is CASSLRGTPGNTIYF. The CDR3 DNA reads TGCGCCAGCAGCTTAAGGGGAACCCCTGGAAACACCATATATTTT.

V and J are TRBV4-1 and TRBJ2-1, with 9 positions matching TRBD2. The germline V gene encodes CDR1 MGHRA and CDR2 YSYEKL. The CDR3 has 16 amino acids. V gave up 0 bases and J gave up 4 bases; unmatched junction bases: 4. The CDR3 DNA follows: TGCGCCAGCAGCCAAGACCCCAGCGGGAGGTACAATGAGCAGTTCTTC. It is translated as CASSQDPSGRYNEQFF.

The CDR3 is CSASHGHKETQYF. CDR3 DNA sequence: TGCAGTGCTAGTCACGGACACAAAGAGACCCAGTACTTC. The V call is TRBV20-1, the J call TRBJ2-5; D may be TRBD1 (5 bases). V lost 3 bases, J lost 3 bases, and 11 bases lay in between. The CDR3 has 13 amino acids. Germline V gene lookup returns CDR1 DFQATT and CDR2 SNEGSKA (reference sequence).

The chain carries TRBV7-6 and TRBJ2-2, with TRBD1 identical over 8 bases. The junction had 8 bases not matched to a gene; V was cut back by 0 bases and J by 8 bases. The CDR3 is 16 amino acids. Germline CDR1 reads SGHVS; CDR2 reads FNYEAQ. The CDR3 bases are TGTGCCAGCAGCTTAGCCCTCCGGGACAGGCTGGGGGAGCTGTTTTTT. Translation: CASSLALRDRLGELFF.

The V gene is TRBV3-1 (or the pseudogene TRBV3-2), the J gene TRBJ1-2, with a tentative D call TRBD1 (6 bases). Germline V gene data show CDR1 as LGHDT and CDR2 as YNNKEL (reference sequence). The CDR3 runs to 13 residues. The V end was cut by 4 bases, the J end by 1 base, with 7 bases between. CDR3 amino acids: CASSPTGNYGYTF. CDR3 DNA sequence: TGTGCCAGCAGCCCGACAGGTAACTATGGCTACACCTTC.

The CDR3 bases are TGTGCCAGCAGCTTAGAGAGGAGCTACGAGCAGTACGTC. This sequence encodes CASSLERSYEQYV. This sequence joins TRBV11-1 and TRBJ2-7; the D is unclear. Per germline, CDR1 SGHAT and CDR2 FQDESV (reference sequence). Trimming shortened V by 1 base and J by 3 bases, and 7 bases separated the two germline ends. This CDR3 spans 13 amino acids.

The CDR3 protein is CASSVSGNPYNEQFF. The CDR3 bases are TGTGCCAGCAGCGTTAGCGGTAATCCCTACAATGAGCAGTTCTTC. The genes are TRBV9 and TRBJ2-1; D is perhaps TRBD2 (6 bases). The CDR3 is 15 residues long. The V gene's germline CDR1 is SGDLS and CDR2 YYNGEE. Trimming stripped 2 bases from V and 2 bases from J, with 11 bases between.